The rows below give T cell receptor beta chains drawn from one sample of a study of CD8 T cells in ankylosing spondylitis. MiXCR was run by TCRdb on the 5' RACE reads, yielding one entry per CDR3 protein. The sample has roughly 250,000 distinct CDR3 sequences; 10% to 13% are singletons. The sample comprised blood, either unsorted or a sorted T cell fraction (not recorded which). Source of these receptors: a male donor with ankylosing spondylitis or in good health (not recorded which). Both conserved end residues are trimmed from each CDR3.

>TRBV7-2
ASSLYPSYNEQF
>TRBV7-9
ASSLEQGMNTEAF
>TRBV29-1
SVNVGGFADTQY
>TRBV10-1
ASSLDSSSYNEQF
>TRBV5-1
ASSSFWDSAYTEAF
>TRBV12-3/TRBV12-4
ASSSDPLGYT
>TRBV4-1
ASSQDPPGLNEKLF
>TRBV21-1
ASSKRTGARVRAF
>TRBV9
ASSATGTLGYYGYT
>TRBV4-1
ASSQWGASYGYT
>TRBV7-8
ASSSHLSSYNEQF
>TRBV5-1
ASSLERNTDTQY
>TRBV30
AWSAQGALDEQF
>TRBV4-2
ASSQEGPPHVSGELF
>TRBV7-9
ASSRGGQGFTLH
>TRBV12-3/TRBV12-4
ASSPTKNEQF
>TRBV5-6
ASRASLAGYTDTQY
>TRBV6-1
ASRLRGSLYEQY
>TRBV20-1
SAPGGSDTQY
>TRBV20-1
SARDLGLFDEQF
>TRBV30
AWSRQIQETQY
>TRBV3-1
ASSLRQGYEKLF
>TRBV20-1
SARGTSGVTGELF
>TRBV20-1
SASPAGRGADTQY
>TRBV6-5
ASSYSLGGAGELF
>TRBV9
ASSPTGGGGLSGNTIY
>TRBV20-1
SAITTAVTTEAF
>TRBV15
ATSSILTGTAQETQY
>TRBV30
AWSYAGGPDTGELF
>TRBV5-1
ASNSGQGDTEAF
>TRBV5-6
ASSLNGYGYT
>TRBV18
ASSPGQGNTEAF
>TRBV5-1
ASSLDQNSPLH
>TRBV4-2
ASSPQKGPETQY
>TRBV6-1
ATRALRGRAQDTQY
>TRBV3-1
ASSPSGLNEQF
>TRBV20-1
SARGSQGDQPQH
>TRBV20-1
SASQGAGDYGYT
>TRBV20-1
SAPPRNEQF
>TRBV4-1
ASSQVTPRDIQY
>TRBV20-1
SASPGTGNNEQF
>TRBV6-1
ASSDAGPSYNEQF
>TRBV4-2
ASSQRGREVQDTQY
>TRBV12-3/TRBV12-4
ASSWDSYGYT
>TRBV27
ASSLERGGMNEQF